A selection of T cell receptor beta chains follows, all from one sample in a study of T cells in Graves' hyperthyroidism and ophthalmopathy. TCRdb fed the multiplex PCR reads into MiXCR, producing one record per CDR3 protein. The sample lists about 180,000 distinct CDR3 sequences; approximately 17% were seen once. Specimen: blood. The receptors here all came from a woman in her 50s with Graves' hyperthyroidism. CDR3s include the opening cysteine and the closing phenylalanine or tryptophan. D genes are given only for firm matches. The size entry is marked missing in some rows and otherwise reads once, few, many or a size class.

V gene	J gene	D gene	CDR3 length	clone size	CDR3 DNA	CDR3 protein
TRBV6-5	TRBJ2-1	TRBD2	18	NA	TGTGCCAGCAGTTATTACCTAACCGGGACTAGCGGGAGACATGAGCAGTTCTTC	CASSYYLTGTSGRHEQFF
TRBV7-6	TRBJ2-5	NA	15	NA	TGTGCCAGCAGCTTAGTCGGGGGACGGAGGGAGACCCAGTACTTC	CASSLVGGRRETQYF
TRBV18	TRBJ2-7	NA	15	NA	TGTGCCAGCTCACCCTCCCCAGGGGGGTCCTACGAGCAGTACTTC	CASSPSPGGSYEQYF
TRBV7-3	TRBJ2-3	TRBD2	16	many	TGTGCCAGCAGCTTAGGGACTAGCGGGGGGCTGAATACGCAGTATTTT	CASSLGTSGGLNTQYF
TRBV11-2	TRBJ2-3	NA	12	many	TGTGCCAGCAGCTTAGTGGGGAATACGCAGTATTTT	CASSLVGNTQYF
TRBV3-1	TRBJ2-2	NA	15	NA	TGTGCCAGCAGCCAAGTCTCCCGGGTCGCCGGGGAGCTGTTTTTT	CASSQVSRVAGELFF
TRBV12-3/TRBV12-4	TRBJ2-1	TRBD2	12	many	TGTGCCAGCAGTTTCCAGCGGGGGGAGCAGTTCTTC	CASSFQRGEQFF
TRBV12-3/TRBV12-4	TRBJ2-1	TRBD2	14	many	TGTGCCAGCAGTCCAAGCGGGGGGTTCAATGAGCAGTTCTTC	CASSPSGGFNEQFF
TRBV29-1	TRBJ1-1	TRBD1	14	many	TGCAGCGTTGGGACAGGGGGCGGGGGGACTGAAGCTTTCTTT	CSVGTGGGGTEAFF
TRBV6-2/TRBV6-3	TRBJ2-7	TRBD2	15	many	TGTGCCAGCAGTCCGTCGGGACTAGCGTCTTCCGAGCAGTACTTC	CASSPSGLASSEQYF
TRBV4-2	TRBJ1-2	NA	17	many	TGTGCCAGCAGCCAAGTCATCGGGCAGGGGTCCCTATATGGCTACACCTTC	CASSQVIGQGSLYGYTF
TRBV15	TRBJ1-2	TRBD1	15	many	TGTGCCACCAGCGCCCAGGGGACAGGGGTCTATGGCTACACCTTC	CATSAQGTGVYGYTF
TRBV20-1	TRBJ2-7	NA	14	many	TGCAGTGCTAGAGTAAGGGGGACTCGCTACGAGCAGTACTTC	CSARVRGTRYEQYF
TRBV6-1	TRBJ2-5	NA	11	many	TGTGCCAGCAGAGTTCAGGTGACCCAGTACTTC	CASRVQVTQYF
TRBV5-8	TRBJ2-7	TRBD2	15	NA	TGTGCCAGCAGCCTACATTTGGGGGGGACCTACGAGCAGTACTTC	CASSLHLGGTYEQYF
TRBV12-3/TRBV12-4	TRBJ2-7	NA	14	many	TGTGCCAGCAGTTTAGGGCTACTCCCCTACGAGCAGTACTTC	CASSLGLLPYEQYF
TRBV6-1	TRBJ2-1	TRBD2	14	NA	TGTGCCAGCAGTGACAGCGGGGGCCGGAACGAGCAGTTCTTC	CASSDSGGRNEQFF
TRBV15	TRBJ1-5	TRBD1	14	many	TGTGCCACCAGTGCGGACAGGGGGAATCAGCCCCAGCATTTT	CATSADRGNQPQHF
TRBV10-3	TRBJ1-4	NA	15	many	TGTGCCATCAGTGACCAGGGGCTTCCTAATGAAAAACTGTTTTTT	CAISDQGLPNEKLFF
TRBV5-6	TRBJ2-1	NA	12	many	TGTGCCAGCAGCTTGCAGAGCAATGAGCAGTTCTTC	CASSLQSNEQFF
TRBV5-1	TRBJ2-7	NA	14	many	TGCGCCAGCAGCTTGGCAGGCTTCTCCTACGAGCAGTACTTC	CASSLAGFSYEQYF
TRBV5-1	TRBJ1-4	TRBD1	16	NA	TGCGCCAGCAGCTTAACAGGGGGTGCAACTAATGAAAAACTGTTTTTT	CASSLTGGATNEKLFF
TRBV7-9	TRBJ2-2	NA	12	many	TGTGGCCTTCGTAGGGGTACCGGGGAGCTGTTTTTT	CGLRRGTGELFF
TRBV6-4	TRBJ2-1	TRBD1	15	NA	TGTGCCAGCAGTAAGGGACAGGGAGTCTACAATGAGCAGTTCTTC	CASSKGQGVYNEQFF
TRBV6-5	TRBJ2-4	NA	15	NA	TGTGCCAGCAGTTGGGGTAGCGAGTCGGGGAACATTCAGTACTTC	CASSWGSESGNIQYF
TRBV4-3	TRBJ1-2	NA	18	NA	TGCGCCAGCAGCCAAGATCTCCGCCCGGACGGCCTCTCGGGTGGCTACACCTTC	CASSQDLRPDGLSGGYTF
TRBV2	TRBJ1-5	TRBD1	15	many	TGTGCCAGCAGTGAGGACAGGGGAAGCAATCAGCCCCAGCATTTT	CASSEDRGSNQPQHF
TRBV19	TRBJ2-1	NA	13	many	TGTGCCAGTAGTTGGTCGTCGTCCAATGAGCAGTTCTTC	CASSWSSSNEQFF
TRBV27	TRBJ1-5	NA	15	many	TGTGCCAGCAGTCCGACCTTATCCGAGAATCAGCCCCAGCATTTT	CASSPTLSENQPQHF
TRBV20-1	TRBJ2-3	TRBD2	13	many	TGCAGTGCTAGATCCAGACTAGCCTGGGCGCAGTATTTT	CSARSRLAWAQYF
TRBV7-8	TRBJ1-3	NA	11	many	TGTGCCAGCAGCTTCACCGACACCATATATTTT	CASSFTDTIYF
TRBV4-3	TRBJ2-1	NA	15	NA	TGCGCCAGCAGCCCAAGGGGCAGCCTCGACAATGAGCAGTTCTTC	CASSPRGSLDNEQFF
TRBV20-1	TRBJ2-5	TRBD1	15	NA	TGCAGTGCTACTCGGGACAGTTTAATTCAAGAGACCCAGTACTTC	CSATRDSLIQETQYF
TRBV4-1	TRBJ2-2	NA	12	few	TGCGCCAGCAGCCATGCCACCGGGGAGCTGTTTTTT	CASSHATGELFF
TRBV11-2	TRBJ1-5	NA	15	many	TGTGCCAGCAGCTTAGATCCCGGGAGGGGCCAGCCCCAGCATTTT	CASSLDPGRGQPQHF
TRBV7-3	TRBJ2-5	NA	13	many	TGTGCCAGCAGCTTGACCGACCAAGAGACCCAGTACTTC	CASSLTDQETQYF
TRBV6-1	TRBJ2-7	TRBD2	12	NA	TGTGCCATCCGAGCGGGGGGCTACGAGCAGTACTTC	CAIRAGGYEQYF
TRBV20-1	TRBJ1-3	TRBD1	16	few	TGCAGTGCTAGAGACGGACAGGGCGGGTCTGGAAACACCATATATTTT	CSARDGQGGSGNTIYF
TRBV20-1	TRBJ1-1	TRBD1	13	NA	TGCAGTGCAAAGGGGACAGGGAGATTGGAAGCTTTCTTT	CSAKGTGRLEAFF
TRBV7-2	TRBJ2-2	NA	17	NA	TGTGCCAGCAGCTTAGATCAGGGAGTTTCGATCCCCGGGGAGCTGTTTTTT	CASSLDQGVSIPGELFF
TRBV27	TRBJ1-5	NA	15	many	TGTGCCAGCAGTTTATCCCCGGGGAGGGCGCAGCCCCAGCATTTT	CASSLSPGRAQPQHF
TRBV19	TRBJ2-7	NA	14	many	TGTGCCAGTAGTATAGATCAGGGACCGTACGAGCAGTACTTC	CASSIDQGPYEQYF
TRBV5-1	TRBJ2-5	TRBD2	14	few	TGCGCCAGCAGAGCGGGGGGGATCCAAGAGACCCAGTACTTC	CASRAGGIQETQYF
TRBV20-1	TRBJ1-1	NA	15	many	TGCAGTGCTAGAGCGGGGGGCAGAATGAACACTGAAGCTTTCTTT	CSARAGGRMNTEAFF
TRBV18	TRBJ1-1	NA	14	many	TGTGCCAGCTCACCGGGACACTCGAACACTGAAGCTTTCTTT	CASSPGHSNTEAFF
TRBV15	TRBJ2-7	TRBD1	17	many	TGTGCCACCAGTAGAGGTTTAGTCACAGGGGGCGACTACGAGCAGTACTTC	CATSRGLVTGGDYEQYF
TRBV7-9	TRBJ2-3	NA	15	NA	TGTGCCAGCAGCTTAAGTAACCTCGGCACAGATACGCAGTATTTT	CASSLSNLGTDTQYF
TRBV3-1	TRBJ2-1	NA	12	many	TGTGCCAGCAGCCAAGGGGTAGGGGCTAAGTTCTTC	CASSQGVGAKFF
TRBV6-6	TRBJ1-1	NA	17	many	TGTGCCAGCAGTTACTCGATTTCAGACAGCATGAACACTGAAGCTTTCTTT	CASSYSISDSMNTEAFF
TRBV6-5	TRBJ1-4	NA	16	many	TGTGCCAGCAGTTACTCGACAGGTGCAACTAATGAAAAACTGTTTTTT	CASSYSTGATNEKLFF
TRBV28	TRBJ1-2	TRBD1	16	many	TGTGCCAGCAGCAAGACAGGGGGATTGGCCGGATATGGCTACACCTTC	CASSKTGGLAGYGYTF
TRBV18	TRBJ2-3	NA	13	many	TGTGCCAGCTCACCTCAGCTCGCAGATACGCAGTATTTT	CASSPQLADTQYF
TRBV11-3	TRBJ1-1	NA	12	many	TGTGCCAGCAGCTCCCAACCGGGGGAAGCTTTCTTT	CASSSQPGEAFF
TRBV3-1	TRBJ1-2	NA	14	many	TGTGCCAGCAGCCAAGTAGGAGTAGGGATGGGCTACACCTTC	CASSQVGVGMGYTF
TRBV7-6	TRBJ2-7	NA	15	NA	TGTGCCAGCAGCCTAGGCCATGACTTCTCCTACGAGCAGTACTTC	CASSLGHDFSYEQYF
TRBV12-3/TRBV12-4	TRBJ1-1	NA	15	many	TGTGCCAGCAGTTCCCCAGGGCTTCAGAACACTGAAGCTTTCTTT	CASSSPGLQNTEAFF
TRBV14	TRBJ2-1	TRBD1	14	many	TGTGCCAGCAGCCAATCATACAGGGGACGGGAGCAGTTCTTC	CASSQSYRGREQFF
TRBV15	TRBJ2-7	NA	14	many	TGTGCCACCAGCAGGGACTGGTACTCCTACGAGCAGTACTTC	CATSRDWYSYEQYF
TRBV7-9	TRBJ2-1	TRBD1	18	NA	TGTGCCAGCAGCGAAAAGCAGGGGGCGTCAGGCTCCTACAATGAGCAGTTCTTC	CASSEKQGASGSYNEQFF